Presented here are 27 T cell receptor beta chains from one specimen sequenced in a study of OX40 agonist ivuxolimab in advanced cancers. The table came from immunoSEQ multiplex PCR; TCRdb's copy has only in-frame clones and leaves some out. Here the sample spans 25,000 to 40,000 clones, around 84% being singletons. The specimen was CD4+ or CD8+ T cells sorted from blood, collected in a trial of the OX40 agonist ivuxolimab. Source of these receptors: an adult with an advanced solid tumor such as melanoma, head and neck, liver or kidney cancer.

This clone occurred a few times. The rearrangement links TRBV2 to TRBJ2-3; 8 bases are a match to TRBD2. This CDR3 is 16 amino acids long. Germline loops: CDR1 SNHLY, CDR2 FYNNEI. Trimming at V came to 2 bases and at J to 4 bases, leaving 8 bases not matched to a gene. This chain's CDR3 is CASSERGLVMPDTQYF. CDR3 nucleotide sequence: TGTGCCAGCAGTGAACGGGGACTAGTGATGCCAGATACGCAGTATTTT. Full variable domain (remainder filled in from reference TRBV2 and TRBJ2-3): EPEVTQTPSHQVTQMGQEVILRCVPISNHLYFYWYRQILGQKVEFLVSFYNNEISEKSEIFDDQFSVERPDGSNFTLKIRSTKLEDSAMYFCASSERGLVMPDTQYFGPGTRLTVL.

The V and J genes are TRBV21-1 and TRBJ2-3. TRBV21-1 is a known pseudogene. This CDR3 spans 17 amino acids. CDR3 DNA: TGTGCCAGCAGCAAAAAGGGGGGTAGGGGGAGCACAGATACGCAGTATTTT. Translating it yields CASSKKGGRGSTDTQYF.

This clone showed up just once. V gene TRBV4-1 combines with J gene TRBJ2-7; 8 bases match TRBD2. J lost 4 bases, V lost 4 bases, and 12 bases had no gene match. CDR3 size: 16 residues. CDR1 is MGHRA and CDR2 is YSYEKL in the germline V gene. The CDR3 region has the DNA TGCGCCAGCAGCCCCCGGGGAGCGGGAGTCTCATACGAGCAGTACTTC. It is translated as CASSPRGAGVSYEQYF.

The chain couples TRBV7-9 to TRBJ1-2, with 9 bases aligning to TRBD1. The germline V gene encodes CDR1 SEHNR and CDR2 FQNEAQ (reference sequence). CDR3 size: 14 residues. Trimming removed 2 bases from V and 6 bases from J; junction bases left unmatched: 4. The CDR3 DNA reads as TGTGCCAGCAGCTTACGGGACAGGGCCGATGGCTACACCTTC. Residues: CASSLRDRADGYTF. The full variable domain, rest sourced from reference TRBV7-9 and TRBJ1-2, is DTGVSQNPRHKITKRGQNVTFRCDPISEHNRLYWYRQTLGQGPEFLTYFQNEAQLEKSRLLSDRFSAERPKGSFSTLEIQRTEQGDSAMYLCASSLRDRADGYTFGSGTRLTVV.

The rearrangement joins TRBV4-1 to TRBJ2-2; 13 bases align to TRBD2. V was clipped by 6 bases and J by 4 bases; unmatched bases: 2. Germline CDR1 reads MGHRA; CDR2 reads YSYEKL. The CDR3 totals 15 residues. In DNA form, the CDR3 reads TGCGCCAGCAGGGGGACTAGCGGGATCACCGGGGAGCTGTTTTTT. Translation: CASRGTSGITGELFF.

The chain recombines TRBV7-9 with TRBJ2-7, with a weak D call TRBD1 (6 bases). The length of the CDR3 is 13 residues. Germline V gene lookup returns CDR1 SEHNR and CDR2 FQNEAQ (reference sequence). V lost 5 bases and J 4 bases, leaving 12 bases between the germline ends. The CDR3, as DNA: TGTGCCAGCAGCCCGACAGGTTTATACGAGCAGTACTTC. It is translated as CASSPTGLYEQYF. Using reference TRBV7-9 and TRBJ2-7 for the parts outside the CDR3, the full variable domain is DTGVSQNPRHKITKRGQNVTFRCDPISEHNRLYWYRQTLGQGPEFLTYFQNEAQLEKSRLLSDRFSAERPKGSFSTLEIQRTEQGDSAMYLCASSPTGLYEQYFGPGTRLTVT.

The chain recombines TRBV5-1 with TRBJ1-1; D is ambiguous. The V gene's germline CDR1 is SGHRS and CDR2 YFSETQ. CDR3 size: 13 residues. V was trimmed by 4 bases and J by 1 base, leaving 8 bases between them. The CDR3, as DNA: TGCGCCAGCAGCATAGGGCCGAACACTGAAGCTTTCTTT. It yields the protein CASSIGPNTEAFF.

The J gene is TRBJ1-4, the V gene TRBV11-2; D not resolved. The CDR3 is 14 amino acids. Trimming took 5 bases from V and 8 from J, leaving 15 bases between them. The germline V gene has CDR1 SGHAT and CDR2 FQNNGV. The CDR3 coding sequence is TGTGCCAGCAGCCGGACGGCGAGTGACGAAAAACTGTTTTTT. It is translated as CASSRTASDEKLFF.

This sequence joins TRBV6-6 and TRBJ2-7, with TRBD2 matching over 7 bases. CDR1 and CDR2 from the germline V gene are MNHNY and SVGAGI (reference sequence). The CDR3 runs 14 residues. V shed 7 bases, J shed 0 bases, and the junction held 6 bases outside the gene matches. The CDR3 sequence is CASTSGLDSYEQYF. The CDR3 DNA is TGTGCCAGCACCTCTGGACTAGACTCCTACGAGCAGTACTTC.

The chain couples TRBV2 to TRBJ2-7, with D uncertain. CDR1 and CDR2 from the germline V gene are SNHLY and FYNNEI. V gave up 0 bases and J gave up 3 bases, with 12 bases separating them. This CDR3 spans 15 amino acids. The CDR3 is CASSEAAGLVYEQYF. DNA of the CDR3: TGTGCCAGCAGTGAAGCAGCCGGTCTCGTCTACGAGCAGTACTTC.

This clone showed up just once. V usage is TRBV7-2 and J usage is TRBJ2-3; a possible D gene is TRBD2 (5 bases). The CDR3 has 15 amino acids. Looked up from germline, CDR1 is SGHTA and CDR2 is FQGNSA. V was cut by 1 base and J by 0 bases, with 8 bases left in between. The DNA for the CDR3 is TGTGCCAGCAGCTTAGAGAGCGGCAGCACAGATACGCAGTATTTT. This translates into CASSLESGSTDTQYF.

The rearrangement uses TRBV5-4 and TRBJ1-2, with 7 bases fitting TRBD1. Germline-derived CDR1 and CDR2 are SGHNT and YYREEE (reference sequence). V lost 3 bases and J lost 6; bases outside the gene matches: 8. The CDR3 extends over 14 amino acids. The CDR3 spells CASSSTGAPHGYTF. CDR3 in DNA: TGTGCCAGCAGCTCTACAGGGGCGCCTCATGGCTACACCTTC.

This rearrangement joins TRBV6-5 to TRBJ2-1; the D gene is possibly TRBD1 (6 bases). Germline lookup yields CDR1 MNHEY and CDR2 SVGAGI. Trimming removed 3 bases at V and 4 bases at J, with 13 bases between. This CDR3 contains 15 residues. CDR3 protein: CASSYKQGRYNEQFF. The CDR3 nucleotides read TGTGCCAGCAGTTATAAGCAGGGGCGATACAATGAGCAGTTCTTC.

The chain employs TRBV29-1 and TRBJ2-2; 8 bases fit TRBD2. CDR1 SQVTM and CDR2 ANQGSEA come from the germline V gene. There are 15 residues in the CDR3. J gave up 0 bases and V 6 bases, and 6 bases lay outside the gene matches. CDR3 residues: CSVGGDISNTGELFF. CDR3 sequence (DNA): TGCAGCGTCGGGGGGGACATATCGAACACCGGGGAGCTGTTTTTT.

The chain combines TRBV30 with TRBJ2-7; 11 nucleotides line up with TRBD2. This CDR3 spans 15 amino acids. Germline CDR1 and CDR2: GTSNPN and SVGIG (reference sequence). Trimming removed 2 bases from V and 8 bases from J; junction bases left unmatched: 11. The CDR3 DNA sequence: TGTGCCTGGAGTCCTTGGACTAGCGGGCCACTCAAGCAGTACTTC. Its protein product is CAWSPWTSGPLKQYF.

V and J are TRBV28 and TRBJ1-4, with D hard to call. The V gene's germline CDR1 is MDHEN and CDR2 SYDVKM. V was trimmed by 4 bases and J by 8 bases, leaving 20 bases between them. The CDR3 extends over 16 amino acids. The CDR3 DNA reads as TGTGCCAGCAGTTGGCCGGGCAGGCTCGGTGAGGAAAAACTGTTTTTT. This sequence encodes CASSWPGRLGEEKLFF.

The chain recombines TRBV7-6 with TRBJ1-1; D remains ambiguous. Germline V CDR1 and CDR2: SGHVS, FNYEAQ. The CDR3 is 11 amino acids. Trimming took off 1 base at V and 6 bases at J, with 3 bases between the two ends. The CDR3 loop reads CASSLVPEAFF. Written as DNA, the CDR3 is TGTGCCAGCAGCTTAGTACCTGAAGCTTTCTTT.

This clone was recorded only once. The chain recombines TRBV5-1 with TRBJ2-7, with D unclear. Germline CDR1 SGHRS, CDR2 YFSETQ. The length of the CDR3 is 13 residues. The ends were cut back, 1 base at V and 2 bases at J, with 7 bases in the middle. DNA for the CDR3: TGCGCCAGCAGCTTGTTGGCAGCCTACGAGCAGTACTTC. Protein: CASSLLAAYEQYF.

This clone was counted only a few times. The V call is TRBV5-5, the J call TRBJ2-7; D is unresolved. Germline-derived CDR1 and CDR2 are SGHKS and YYEKEE (reference sequence). The CDR3 length is 13 residues. V gave up 3 bases and J gave up 1 base, with 8 bases separating them. The CDR3 bases are TGTGCCAGCAGCTCGGATATATCCTACGAGCAGTACTTC. Amino acids: CASSSDISYEQYF.

The chain links TRBV5-1 to TRBJ2-7; D remains unclear. Germline V lookup: CDR1 SGHRS, CDR2 YFSETQ. This CDR3 comprises 15 residues. Between the trimmed V and J ends, which lost 0 bases and 5 bases, there was a span of 15 bases. CDR3 coding DNA: TGCGCCAGCAGCTTGGGTGTGTCTAGGTCTGACGAGCAGTACTTC. Protein product: CASSLGVSRSDEQYF.

The CDR3 is CATSNNRGSGANVLTF. In DNA, the CDR3 is TGTGCCACCAGCAACAACAGGGGCTCTGGGGCCAACGTCCTGACTTTC. J is TRBJ2-6 and V is TRBV15, with TRBD1 identical over 7 bases. V lost 4 bases and J lost 0; bases outside the gene matches: 3. CDR1 is LNHNV and CDR2 is YYDKDF in the germline V gene (reference sequence). This CDR3 contains 16 residues.

This chain connects TRBV7-2 to TRBJ1-1; 9 bases agree with TRBD1. The germline V gene encodes CDR1 SGHTA and CDR2 FQGNSA. The CDR3 sequence is 14 residues long. Trimming at V came to 5 bases and at J to 11 bases, leaving 12 bases not matched to a gene. CDR3 in DNA: TGTGCCAGCAGCGGGGGAGGGACAGGGAATAAGGCTTTCTTT. Residues: CASSGGGTGNKAFF.

The chain uses TRBV28 and TRBJ2-3, with 7 bases identical to TRBD2. This CDR3 spans 17 amino acids. The germline V gene encodes CDR1 MDHEN and CDR2 SYDVKM. Germline trimming cut 5 bases from V and 5 bases from J; bases unmatched to any gene: 16. The CDR3 is CASSGVLSGDGEDTQYF. CDR3 coding DNA: TGTGCCAGCAGTGGGGTACTGAGCGGGGATGGAGAAGATACGCAGTATTTT.

The chain uses TRBV7-8 and TRBJ1-3; no reliable D call. The ends were cut back, 5 bases at V and 0 bases at J, with 17 bases in the middle. The CDR3 loop spans 17 amino acids. The germline V gene has CDR1 SGHVS and CDR2 FQNEAQ. The CDR3 coding sequence is TGTGCCAGCAGCCCCTTCGCGGCGCTTAGCTCTGGAAACACCATATATTTT. Encoded protein: CASSPFAALSSGNTIYF.

The chain joins TRBV10-3 to TRBJ1-1; 8 nucleotides match TRBD1. CDR1 ENHRY and CDR2 SYGVKD come from the germline V gene. The CDR3 loop spans 15 amino acids. V trimming: 3 bases; J trimming: 0 bases; junction bases outside the gene matches: 3. The CDR3 DNA sequence: TGTGCCATCAGTGACCCGGGACAGGTGAACACTGAAGCTTTCTTT. Translated, it gives CAISDPGQVNTEAFF.

The table lists this clone with a count of one. This chain uses TRBV6-6 with TRBJ1-2, with no clear D. This CDR3 contains 11 residues. Trimming shortened V by 7 bases and J by 7 bases, and 10 bases separated the two germline ends. Germline V gives CDR1 MNHNY, CDR2 SVGAGI (reference sequence). CDR3 sequence (DNA): TGTGCCAGCACCCTCGGGAGTGGCTACACCTTC. The encoded protein is CASTLGSGYTF.

V is TRBV9 and J is TRBJ2-1; D call uncertain. The V gene's germline CDR1 is SGDLS and CDR2 YYNGEE. Trimming cost V 4 bases and J 0 bases, with 11 bases left between them. The CDR3 is 15 amino acids. CDR3 nucleotides: TGTGCCAGCAGCCCCAAGCCCTTCTCCTACAATGAGCAGTTCTTC. It translates to CASSPKPFSYNEQFF.